This TCR beta chain was retrieved from a study of cytomegalovirus exposure and HLA in healthy donors (dated by TCRdb to 2016 to 2017). Turning to the overall study: In an earlier analysis of about 560 of the donors, roughly 300 Gb of sequence data and 100 million or so unique TCR beta sequences from about 190 million T cells were reported. An early release covering over 500 HLA-typed donors comprised approximately 290 gigabases of sequencing data and tens of millions of unique TCR sequences. Among the roughly 400 genotyped donors, approximately 82% belonged to the genetic ancestry cluster associated with self-reported Caucasian donors. The study aimed to test whether signatures of past pathogen exposure could be identified by cataloging public T cell receptors. The T cell repertoires of 670 or so subjects were profiled by immunosequencing and related to cytomegalovirus serostatus. In addition to the first cohort of 500 to 850 subjects, a separate validation cohort of under 150 different subjects was used. High-throughput TCR immunosequencing, statistical association of individual TCRs with disease status, and machine learning were combined to predict cytomegalovirus infection status. In a later analysis, previously published TCR beta repertoires from about 640 donors were re-analyzed and high-resolution HLA genotyping was added so that TCR occurrence patterns could be studied. Rather than drawing on any new phenotypic data, the later analysis identified candidate immune exposures from TCR beta sequences and the way those sequences occurred across donors. An earlier analysis of 450 to 750 of the donors used high-throughput TCR beta sequencing to judge whether each TCR beta V gene segment behaved as functional or pseudogenic. Donor age, sex, ethnicity and CMV serostatus were compiled together with the repertoire data. In a later genetic analysis, genome-wide SNP genotypes for about three fifths of the roughly 670 donors were used, and that subset was treated as a discovery cohort. All discovery cohort repertoires had been generated using a single sequencing platform. HLA typing covered class I and class II loci at four-digit resolution. The number of donors typed differed by locus, with roughly 620-630 for A, B, C, DRB1 and DQB1, 522 for DQA1, 600 to 610 for DPA1, and approximately 470 for DPB1. Roughly five DR-DQ haplotypes were handled as single units for association and clustering because linkage in the cohort was strong. Among some 410 genotyped donors of the cohort, an average of roughly 240,000 unique TCR beta nucleotide sequences were sequenced per donor, around 20% of them non-productive.

The cohort was made up of roughly 670 healthy bone marrow donors. All cohort members were sampled while nominally healthy, although unrecorded immune exposures were likely present. The donor tested CMV seronegative, placing the donor among the 350 or so seronegative members of the cohort. Every donor gave a peripheral blood sample, and the peripheral blood mononuclear cells from that sample were used for TCR beta sequencing. The Qiagen DNeasy Blood Extraction Kit was used to extract genomic DNA from the blood cell samples. From the cysteine up to the phenylalanine, the CDR3 has a length of 15 residues. This entry keeps only the CDR3 DNA: 45 bases, framed from base 1. Taken from the germline V gene (reference sequence), the CDR1 and CDR2 loops are SGHAT and FQDESV. V lost 2 bases and J lost 5 bases; the stretch between them is 13 bases long. The full study reports these points: Because HLA typing was unavailable for some donors at each locus, only the typed subset was used in association tests. Presence/absence analyses assumed roughly uniform sequencing depth across donors, an assumption that may not hold. Seventeen rarely observed V segments, including chromosome 9 orphons, were excluded from the earlier analysis of a few hundred of the donors because counts were too low. V-gene and J-gene trimming of TCR beta chains was associated with a missense DCLRE1C variant in a later genetic analysis, and the association was replicated in an independent cohort. In this cohort, only TCR beta chains were sequenced, and detectable features were limited by the absence of alpha or paired-chain data. The classifier was reported to diagnose cytomegalovirus status with high specificity and sensitivity in both the original cohort and the validation cohort. A further reported finding was that TCR beta sequences accurately predicted the HLA-A and HLA-B alleles for most subjects in the first cohort. Compared with the approximately 670-donor mean, donors in an Asian-associated ancestry cluster had fewer N-insertions in productive TCRs, according to a later genetic analysis. Three of the identified cytomegalovirus-associated TCR beta chains were confirmed in vitro to be specific for cytomegalovirus antigens. According to the authors, the approach could potentially be generalized to other disease states and immunological phenotypes. Immune exposure information for the cohort was limited to CMV serostatus. A later analysis associated about 17,000 TCR beta sequences with specific HLA alleles at a false discovery rate of 0.05. Assigning TCR associations to individual alleles was difficult when HLA alleles, especially DR and DQ, strongly co-occurred. Correlated functional status among segregating V segments might reflect linkage disequilibrium, but an unknown experimental factor could not be ruled out. Compared with equally common non-associated chains, HLA-associated TCR beta chains in a later analysis were more clonally expanded and had lower generation probabilities. While some public TCRs were present in many individuals, most TCR sequences turned up only very rarely across donors. An earlier analysis of approximately 500 of the donors showed that most TCR beta V segments appeared in productive rearrangements either about 87% or about 30% of the time, which broadly matched IMGT annotations. According to a later analysis, TCR association rates differed among HLA loci, with DRB1 alleles showing the most associated TCRs and HLA-C alleles showing the fewest. In a later analysis, most CMV-associated TCR beta chains were found to appear HLA-restricted, with HLA associations seemingly driven largely by CMV exposure. A total of about 150 TCR beta chains were listed by the study as associated with cytomegalovirus. According to a later analysis, parvovirus B19, influenza, CMV and Epstein-Barr virus appeared linked to several top co-occurrence clusters. A group of highly shared sequence variants was considered likely to be a technical artifact of the sequencing pipeline. The 87-base-pair reads could not distinguish some IMGT-functional V segments, including TRBV6-2 and TRBV6-3, so those segments were excluded.

Library preparation was by the immunoSEQ multiplex PCR assay. For the multiplex PCR, a mixture combining 60 forward primers for TCR Vbeta segments and 13 reverse primers for TCR Jbeta segments was used. A multiplex PCR assay on genomic DNA amplified the CDR3 region of rearranged TCR beta genes. The Illumina HiSeq System was used to sequence the amplified TCR beta libraries as 87-base-pair reads. The source study handled its data this way. Across the 700 or so repertoires, a later analysis counted approximately 83 million unique TCR beta chains, around 11 million of which were shared by at least two donors. To remove PCR and sequencing errors, raw reads were error-corrected and collapsed into unique sequences using a nearest-neighbor algorithm that merged closely related sequences. V, D and J gene segments were assigned by aligning CDR3 sequences to IMGT reference sequences. Each retained sequence needed at least a six-nucleotide match to both a V gene segment and a J gene segment. Rearrangements were classified as productive when the CDR3 lacked stop codons and remained in frame with V and J, and all other rearrangements were classified as non-productive. Following IMGT convention, CDR3 was defined as the stretch from the second conserved V-encoded cysteine up to the conserved J-encoded phenylalanine. Sequences without an unambiguous match to a single V gene segment were excluded from the earlier analysis of a few hundred of the donors. In an earlier analysis of 450 to 700 of the donors, V segments were called functional above 56.7% productive rearrangements and were called segregating when the between-donor standard deviation exceeded 5%. To diagnose cytomegalovirus status from the catalog of TCR beta chain sequences, a statistical classification framework was built. V and J gene assignment, in a later analysis, came from comparing TCR nucleotide sequences with IMGT/GENE-DB human TR gene sequences. The TCRdist pipeline was used in a later analysis to assign CDR3 sequences and most-parsimonious VDJ recombination scenarios. A later analysis defined each TCR beta chain by its CDR3 amino acid sequence plus V-gene family, and excluded reads lacking a unique V-gene family. To address suspected cross-contamination and a sequencing artifact, a later analysis removed several hundred highly shared, low-generation-probability nucleotide sequences. In a later analysis, a clonal expansion index was calculated for each public chain from normalized within-repertoire ranks of inferred template counts. In a later analysis, generation probabilities were computed with a VDJ recombination model fitted to out-of-frame rearrangements, and the resulting probabilities were checked against IGoR. A later analysis scored TCR-TCR, TCR-HLA and TCR-CMV co-occurrence with hypergeometric tests, applying a repertoire-size bias correction to TCR pairs. False discovery rates were estimated in a later analysis by permuting HLA or CMV assignments 20 times. In a later analysis, co-occurring TCRs were grouped with DBSCAN, and TCRdist sequence similarity was added when clustering was performed within HLA-allele-positive subsets. For co-occurrence clustering, repertoires with fewer than 30,000 or more than 120,000 public chains were excluded, along with several repertoires with anomalous nucleotide sharing. TCRdb took over this immuneACCESS table, retaining in-frame rearrangements with V and J assigned. Such tables are incomplete; in checked studies, under half of the missing clones stem from an unresolved V gene, and the remainder is unexplained. Clone size and the V and J calls come from that table; the DNA yielded D and trimming. This sample's table lists some 150,000 clones. The top ten hold roughly 2.5% of the sample.

Comments on this clone: The specificity of this receptor is unknown.

The TCR sequence derives from a man in his forties in good health and CMV-seronegative. In this chain, TRBV11-1 is recombined with TRBJ2-1, with a weak D call of TRBD1 (6 bases match). Sequencing input: PBMCs. Here the CDR3 is given as CASSLTGPPNNEQFF. The bases are TGTGCCAGCAGCTTAACAGGGCCCCCCAACAATGAGCAGTTCTTC. Extended through the reference TRBV11-1 and TRBJ2-1 proteins, this CDR3 yields the full variable domain: EAEVAQSPRYKITEKSQAVAFWCDPISGHATLYWYRQILGQGPELLVQFQDESVVDDSQLPKDRFSAERLKGVDSTLKIQPAELGDSAMYLCASSLTGPPNNEQFFGPGTRLTVL.